This T cell receptor (beta chain) was recovered during a study of long-term antiretroviral therapy in people with HIV. This CDR3 is 16 amino acids long. Sequencing relied on immunoSEQ assay v3.0, run at survey level. The method was immunoSEQ multiplex PCR; TCRdb's version includes in-frame clones alone and lacks a portion of them. The sample holds some 15,000 clones, approximately 86% seen once. Sequencing used unsorted PBMCs, obtained 6.2 years after starting antiretroviral therapy. The clonotype comes from a middle-aged man with HIV. The rearrangement links TRBV21-1 to TRBJ1-2. TRBV21-1 is a pseudogene. The CDR3 nucleotides read TGTGCCAGCAGCAAAGAAGGAAAACGAGTCGACTATGGCTACACCTTC. It yields the protein CASSKEGKRVDYGYTF.